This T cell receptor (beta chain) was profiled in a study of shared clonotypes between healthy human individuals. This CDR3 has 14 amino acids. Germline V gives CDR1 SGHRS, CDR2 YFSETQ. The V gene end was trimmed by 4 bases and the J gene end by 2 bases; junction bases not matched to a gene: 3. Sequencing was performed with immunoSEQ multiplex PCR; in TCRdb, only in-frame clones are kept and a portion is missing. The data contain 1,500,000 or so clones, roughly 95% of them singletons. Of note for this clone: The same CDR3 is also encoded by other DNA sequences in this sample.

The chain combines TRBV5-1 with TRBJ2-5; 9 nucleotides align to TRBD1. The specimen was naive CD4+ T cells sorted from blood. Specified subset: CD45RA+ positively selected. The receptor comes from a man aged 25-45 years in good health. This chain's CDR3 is CASSNGQGQETQYF. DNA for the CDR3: TGCGCCAGCAGCAACGGACAGGGGCAAGAGACCCAGTACTTC. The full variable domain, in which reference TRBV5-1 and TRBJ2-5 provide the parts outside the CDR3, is KAGVTQTPRYLIKTRGQQVTLSCSPISGHRSVSWYQQTPGQGLQFLFEYFSETQRNKGNFPGRFSGRQFSNSRSEMNVSTLELGDSALYLCASSNGQGQETQYFGPGTRLLVL.